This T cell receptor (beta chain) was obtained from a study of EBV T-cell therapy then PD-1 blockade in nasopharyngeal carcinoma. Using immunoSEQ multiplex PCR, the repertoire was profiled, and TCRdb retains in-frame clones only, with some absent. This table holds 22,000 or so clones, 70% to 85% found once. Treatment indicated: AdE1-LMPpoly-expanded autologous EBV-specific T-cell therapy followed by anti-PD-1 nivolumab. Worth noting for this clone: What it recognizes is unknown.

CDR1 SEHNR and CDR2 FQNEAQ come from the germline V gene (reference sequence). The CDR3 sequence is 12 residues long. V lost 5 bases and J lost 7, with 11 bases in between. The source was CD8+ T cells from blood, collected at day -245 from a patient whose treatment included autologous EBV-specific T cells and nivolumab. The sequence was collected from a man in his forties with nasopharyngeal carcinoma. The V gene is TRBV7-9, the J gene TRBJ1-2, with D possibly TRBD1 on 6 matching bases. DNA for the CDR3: TGTGCCAGCAGCCCGGAGGGGGGTGGCTACACCTTC. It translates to CASSPEGGGYTF.